Listed here are 6 T cell receptor beta chains from one sample, sequenced in a study of multiple sclerosis patients with progressive multifocal leukoencephalopathy. Time point noted: time of PML onset. Profiled with immunoSEQ multiplex PCR; TCRdb holds only in-frame clones, not every one. The sample yields fewer than 40,000 clones, roughly 87% seen once. The source was PBMCs, collected from a patient treated with natalizumab. These receptors originate from a woman in her forties with progressive multifocal leukoencephalopathy.

This chain uses TRBV5-1 with TRBJ1-2; D is possibly TRBD1 (6 bases). Per the germline V gene, CDR1 is SGHRS and CDR2 is YFSETQ. The CDR3 spans 17 residues. Trimming removed 3 bases at V and 0 bases at J, with 18 bases between. CDR3: CASSSPQGQSANYGYTF. The CDR3 DNA reads TGCGCCAGCAGCTCGCCTCAAGGACAGTCCGCTAACTATGGCTACACCTTC.

The rearrangement joins TRBV19 to TRBJ2-1; 7 bases agree with TRBD1. The CDR3 totals 17 residues. V lost 5 bases and J lost 0; bases outside the gene matches: 10. Germline V gene data show CDR1 as LNHDA and CDR2 as SQIVND (reference sequence). CDR3 DNA sequence: TGTGCCAGTAGTGTGCAGGGGGTTTTGAGCTCCTACAATGAGCAGTTCTTC. It yields the protein CASSVQGVLSSYNEQFF. Full variable domain (missing parts from reference TRBV19 and TRBJ2-1): DGGITQSPKYLFRKEGQNVTLSCEQNLNHDAMYWYRQDPGQGLRLIYYSQIVNDFQKGDIAEGYSVSREKKESFPLTVTSAQKNPTAFYLCASSVQGVLSSYNEQFFGPGTRLTVL.

This sequence joins TRBV13 and TRBJ2-1; the D gene is possibly TRBD2 (6 bases). Per the germline V gene, CDR1 is PRHDT and CDR2 is FYEKMQ (reference sequence). The CDR3 is 17 residues long. V lost 0 bases, J lost 0 bases, and 12 bases lay in between. CDR3 protein: CASSLGPRGSSYNEQFF. CDR3 in DNA: TGTGCCAGCAGCTTAGGTCCACGGGGGAGCTCCTACAATGAGCAGTTCTTC.

The gene calls are TRBV6-1 and TRBJ1-2, with D possibly matching TRBD1 (6 bases). V lost 5 bases, J lost 2 bases, and 12 bases lay in between. The CDR3 consists of 14 residues. Germline V gives CDR1 MNHNS, CDR2 SASEGT. CDR3 protein: CASSSPGANYGYTF. CDR3 sequence (DNA): TGTGCCAGCAGTTCACCGGGGGCAAACTATGGCTACACCTTC.

The genes are TRBV7-8 and TRBJ1-4; the D is unclear. Germline values: CDR1 SGHVS, CDR2 FQNEAQ. V was trimmed by 1 base and J by 12 bases, leaving 9 bases between them. This CDR3 spans 12 amino acids. CDR3 nucleotides: TGTGCCAGCAGCTTAGTAGTTGGGGAACTGTTTTTT. This encodes CASSLVVGELFF.

This clone was seen once. The V call is TRBV6-1, the J call TRBJ2-4; 7 positions match TRBD1. The CDR3 covers 13 residues. Losses at the gene ends were 1 base for V and 6 bases for J; bases not matched to a gene: 0. Germline loops: CDR1 MNHNS, CDR2 SASEGT. The DNA for the CDR3 is TGTGCCAGCAGTGAAGGACAGGGAAACATTCAGTACTTC. Protein: CASSEGQGNIQYF.